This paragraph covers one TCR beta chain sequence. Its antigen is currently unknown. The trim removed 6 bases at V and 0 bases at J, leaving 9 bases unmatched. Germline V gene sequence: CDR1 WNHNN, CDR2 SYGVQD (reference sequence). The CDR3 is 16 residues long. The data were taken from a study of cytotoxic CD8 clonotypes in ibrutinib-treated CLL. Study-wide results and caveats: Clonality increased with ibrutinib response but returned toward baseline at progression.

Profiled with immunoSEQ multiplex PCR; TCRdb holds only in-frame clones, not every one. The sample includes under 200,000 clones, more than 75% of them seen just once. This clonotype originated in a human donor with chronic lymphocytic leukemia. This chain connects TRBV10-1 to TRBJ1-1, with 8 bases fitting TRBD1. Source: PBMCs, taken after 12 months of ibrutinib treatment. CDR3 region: CASRAGGAEMNTEAFF. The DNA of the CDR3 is TGCGCCAGCAGAGCAGGGGGCGCGGAAATGAACACTGAAGCTTTCTTT.